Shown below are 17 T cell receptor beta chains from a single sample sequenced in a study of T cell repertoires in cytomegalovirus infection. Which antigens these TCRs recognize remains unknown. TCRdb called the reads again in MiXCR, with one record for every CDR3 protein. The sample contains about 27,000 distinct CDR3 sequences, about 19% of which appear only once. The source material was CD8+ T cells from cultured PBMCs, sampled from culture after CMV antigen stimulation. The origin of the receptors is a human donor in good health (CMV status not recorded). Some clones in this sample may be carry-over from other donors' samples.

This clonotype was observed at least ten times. CDR3 bases: TGTGCCAGCAGCCCCGGGGACAGCTATGAAGCTTTCTTT. Its translation: CASSPGDSYEAFF. J is TRBJ1-1 and V is TRBV6-2 or TRBV6-3, with 7 bases lining up with TRBD1. CDR1 MNHEY and CDR2 SVGEGT come from the germline V gene. V lost 6 bases and J lost 7; bases outside the gene matches: 8. CDR3 size: 13 residues.

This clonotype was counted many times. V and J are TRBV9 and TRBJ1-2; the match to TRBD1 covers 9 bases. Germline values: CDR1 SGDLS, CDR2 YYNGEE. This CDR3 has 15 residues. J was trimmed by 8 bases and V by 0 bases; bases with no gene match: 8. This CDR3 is CASSVEDRGWEGYTF. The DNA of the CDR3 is TGTGCCAGCAGCGTAGAGGACAGGGGTTGGGAGGGCTACACCTTC. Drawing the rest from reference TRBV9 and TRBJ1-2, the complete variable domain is DSGVTQTPKHLITATGQRVTLRCSPRSGDLSVYWYQQSLDQGLQFLIQYYNGEERAKGNILERFSAQQFPDLHSELNLSSLELGDSALYFCASSVEDRGWEGYTFGSGTRLTVV.

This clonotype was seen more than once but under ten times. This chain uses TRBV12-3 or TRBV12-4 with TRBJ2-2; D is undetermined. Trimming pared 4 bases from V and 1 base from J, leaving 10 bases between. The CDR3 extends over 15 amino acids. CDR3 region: CASSSFLQNTGELFF. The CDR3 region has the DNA TGTGCCAGCAGTTCCTTCTTACAGAACACCGGGGAGCTGTTTTTT.

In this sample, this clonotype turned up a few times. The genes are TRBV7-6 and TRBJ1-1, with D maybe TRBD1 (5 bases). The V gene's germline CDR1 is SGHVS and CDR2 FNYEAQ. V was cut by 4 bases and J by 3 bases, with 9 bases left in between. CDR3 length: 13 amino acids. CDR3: CASSYPGDTEAFF. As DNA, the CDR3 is TGTGCCAGCAGCTATCCGGGGGACACTGAAGCTTTCTTT. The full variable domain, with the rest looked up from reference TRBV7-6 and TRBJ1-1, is GAGVSQSPRYKVTKRGQDVALRCDPISGHVSLYWYRQALGQGPEFLTYFNYEAQQDKSGLPNDRFSAERPEGSISTLTIQRTEQRDSAMYRCASSYPGDTEAFFGQGTRLTVV.

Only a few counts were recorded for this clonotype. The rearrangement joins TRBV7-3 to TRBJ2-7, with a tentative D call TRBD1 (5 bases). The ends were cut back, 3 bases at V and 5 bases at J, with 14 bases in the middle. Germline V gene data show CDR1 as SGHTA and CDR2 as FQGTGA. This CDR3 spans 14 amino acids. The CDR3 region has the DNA TGTGCCAGCAGCTTTACGGGCAGGGCCCACGAGCAGTACTTC. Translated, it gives CASSFTGRAHEQYF.

CDR3 nucleotide sequence: TGTGCCAGCAGCTCTCGACGGGGGACAGTTGAAAAACTGTTTTTT. Encoded protein: CASSSRRGTVEKLFF. The rearrangement links TRBV4-2 to TRBJ1-4, with 7 positions matching TRBD1. The CDR3 is 15 amino acids. V dropped 5 bases and J dropped 7; count of bases not matched to a gene: 10. Germline-derived CDR1 and CDR2 are LGHNA and YNFKEQ.

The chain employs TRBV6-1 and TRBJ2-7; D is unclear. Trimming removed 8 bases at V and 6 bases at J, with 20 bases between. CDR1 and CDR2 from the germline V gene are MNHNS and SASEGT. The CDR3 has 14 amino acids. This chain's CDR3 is CASVSIRISSEQYF. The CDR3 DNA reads TGTGCCAGCGTTAGTATACGGATATCTTCCGAGCAGTACTTC.

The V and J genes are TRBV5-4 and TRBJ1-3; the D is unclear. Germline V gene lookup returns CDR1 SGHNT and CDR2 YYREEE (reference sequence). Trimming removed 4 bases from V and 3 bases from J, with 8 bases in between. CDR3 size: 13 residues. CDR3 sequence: CASSPTHGNTIYF. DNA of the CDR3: TGTGCCAGCAGCCCAACTCATGGAAACACCATATATTTT.

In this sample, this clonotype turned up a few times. The CDR3 spells CASSLTAERVEAFF. In nucleotides, the CDR3 is TGTGCCAGCAGCTTAACGGCCGAAAGGGTTGAAGCTTTCTTT. This chain joins TRBV7-3 and TRBJ1-1; D is unclear. V was pared by 0 bases and J by 7 bases, with 12 bases between. The CDR3 is made up of 14 amino acids. Germline values: CDR1 SGHTA, CDR2 FQGTGA. Combining the CDR3 with reference TRBV7-3 and TRBJ1-1 gives the whole variable domain GAGVSQTPSNKVTEKGKYVELRCDPISGHTALYWYRQSLGQGPEFLIYFQGTGAADDSGLPNDRFFAVRPEGSVSTLKIQRTERGDSAVYLCASSLTAERVEAFFGQGTRLTVV.

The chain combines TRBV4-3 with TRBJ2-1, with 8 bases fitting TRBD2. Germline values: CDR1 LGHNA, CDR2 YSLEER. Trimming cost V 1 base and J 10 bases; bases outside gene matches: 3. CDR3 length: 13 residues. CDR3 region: CASSQGVAGEQFF. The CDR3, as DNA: TGCGCCAGCAGCCAAGGCGTAGCGGGAGAGCAGTTCTTC.

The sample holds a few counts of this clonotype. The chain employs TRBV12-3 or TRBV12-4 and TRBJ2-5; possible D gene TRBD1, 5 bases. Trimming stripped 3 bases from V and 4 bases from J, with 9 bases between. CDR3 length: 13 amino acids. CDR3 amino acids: CASSFGTGETQYF. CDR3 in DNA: TGTGCCAGCAGTTTTGGCACAGGAGAGACCCAGTACTTC.

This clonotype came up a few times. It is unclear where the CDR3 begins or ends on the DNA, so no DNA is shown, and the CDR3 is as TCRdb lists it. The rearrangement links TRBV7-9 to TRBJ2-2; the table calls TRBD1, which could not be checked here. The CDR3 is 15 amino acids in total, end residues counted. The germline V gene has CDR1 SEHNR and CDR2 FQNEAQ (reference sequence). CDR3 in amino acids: CASRRGTETPGSCFF.

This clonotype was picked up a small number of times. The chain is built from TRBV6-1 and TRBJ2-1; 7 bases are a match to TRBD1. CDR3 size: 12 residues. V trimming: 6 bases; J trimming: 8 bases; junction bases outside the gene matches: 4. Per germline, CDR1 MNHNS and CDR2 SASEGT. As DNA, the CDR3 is TGTGCCAGCAGAGGGGGCCTCGATGAGCAGTTCTTC. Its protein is CASRGGLDEQFF.

CDR3 DNA: TGTGCCAGCAGCCCATGGGCGGGGGGTCCAGAGCAGTTCTTC. This translates into CASSPWAGGPEQFF. V and J are TRBV7-8 and TRBJ2-1, with 8 positions matching TRBD2. Germline CDR1 and CDR2: SGHVS and FQNEAQ. After removal of 5 bases from V and 10 bases from J, the junction contained 10 bases not matched to a gene. This CDR3 is built from 14 residues.

The CDR3 protein is CASSLRTGGTYDEQYF. CDR3 in DNA: TGTGCCAGCAGCCTTCGGACAGGGGGGACCTATGACGAGCAGTACTTC. The gene calls are TRBV11-3 and TRBJ2-7, with TRBD1 matching 10 bases. Losses at the gene ends were 5 bases for V and 5 bases for J; bases not matched to a gene: 12. From germline, CDR1 is SGHNT and CDR2 YENEEA. CDR3 size: 16 residues. Combining the CDR3 with reference TRBV11-3 and TRBJ2-7 gives the whole variable domain EAGVVQSPRYKIIEKKQPVAFWCNPISGHNTLYWYLQNLGQGPELLIRYENEEAVDDSQLPKDRFSAERLKGVDSTLKIQPAELGDSAVYLCASSLRTGGTYDEQYFGPGTRLTVT.

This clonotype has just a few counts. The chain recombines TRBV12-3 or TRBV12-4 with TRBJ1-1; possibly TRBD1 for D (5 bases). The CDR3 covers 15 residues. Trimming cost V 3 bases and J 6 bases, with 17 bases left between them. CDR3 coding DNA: TGTGCCAGCAGTTTGGGGACCGTCAGGTGGTCTGAAGCTTTCTTT. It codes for CASSLGTVRWSEAFF.

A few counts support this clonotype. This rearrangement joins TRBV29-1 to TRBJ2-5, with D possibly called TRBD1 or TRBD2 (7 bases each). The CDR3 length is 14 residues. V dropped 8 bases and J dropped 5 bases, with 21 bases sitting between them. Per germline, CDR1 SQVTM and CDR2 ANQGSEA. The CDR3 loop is CSLTGRGSVETQYF. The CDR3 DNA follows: TGCAGCTTGACAGGGAGGGGTAGTGTGGAGACCCAGTACTTC.